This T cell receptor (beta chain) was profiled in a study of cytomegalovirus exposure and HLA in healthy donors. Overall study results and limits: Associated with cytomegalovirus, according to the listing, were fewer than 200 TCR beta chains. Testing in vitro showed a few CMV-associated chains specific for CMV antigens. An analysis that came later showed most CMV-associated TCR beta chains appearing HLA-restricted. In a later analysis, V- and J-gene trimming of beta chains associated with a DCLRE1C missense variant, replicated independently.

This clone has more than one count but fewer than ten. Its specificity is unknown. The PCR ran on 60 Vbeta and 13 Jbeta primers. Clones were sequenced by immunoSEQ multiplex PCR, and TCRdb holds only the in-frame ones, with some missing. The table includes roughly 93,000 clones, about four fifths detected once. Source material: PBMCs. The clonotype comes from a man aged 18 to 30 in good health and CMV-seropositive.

Here the CDR3 reads CASSSPRDRQETQYF. The CDR3 DNA reads TGTGCCAGCAGTTCCCCCCGGGACAGGCAAGAGACCCAGTACTTC. The rearrangement joins TRBV28 to TRBJ2-5; 8 bases are a match to TRBD1. The CDR3 runs to 15 residues. Germline CDR1 reads MDHEN; CDR2 reads SYDVKM. With 4 bases clipped from V and 2 bases from J, the junction kept 6 bases outside the gene matches.